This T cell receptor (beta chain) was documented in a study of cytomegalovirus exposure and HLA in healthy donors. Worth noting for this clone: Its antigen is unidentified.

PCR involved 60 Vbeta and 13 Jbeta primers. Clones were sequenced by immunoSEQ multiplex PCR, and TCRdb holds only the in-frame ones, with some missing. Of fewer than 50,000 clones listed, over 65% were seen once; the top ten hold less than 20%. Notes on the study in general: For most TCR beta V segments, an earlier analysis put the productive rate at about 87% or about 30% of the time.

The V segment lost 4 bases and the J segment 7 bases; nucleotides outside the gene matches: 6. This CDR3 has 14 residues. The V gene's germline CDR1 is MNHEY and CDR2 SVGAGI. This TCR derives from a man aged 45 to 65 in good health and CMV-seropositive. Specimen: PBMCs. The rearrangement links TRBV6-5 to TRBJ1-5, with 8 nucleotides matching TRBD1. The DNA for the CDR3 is TGTGCCAGCAGTTGGACAGGGAGGGACCAGCCCCAGCATTTT. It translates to CASSWTGRDQPQHF.